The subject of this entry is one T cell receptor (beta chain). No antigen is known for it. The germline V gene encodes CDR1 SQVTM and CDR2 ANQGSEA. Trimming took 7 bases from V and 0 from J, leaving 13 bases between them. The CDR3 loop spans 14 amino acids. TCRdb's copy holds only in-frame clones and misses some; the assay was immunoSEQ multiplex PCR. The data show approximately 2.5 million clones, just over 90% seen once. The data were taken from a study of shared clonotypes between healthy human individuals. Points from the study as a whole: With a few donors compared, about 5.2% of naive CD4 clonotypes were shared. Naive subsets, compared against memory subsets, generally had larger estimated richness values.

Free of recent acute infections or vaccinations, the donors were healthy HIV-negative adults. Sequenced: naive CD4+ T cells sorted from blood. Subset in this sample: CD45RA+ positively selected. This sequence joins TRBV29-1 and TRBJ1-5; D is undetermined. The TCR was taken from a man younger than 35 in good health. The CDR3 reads CSAATGNSNQPQHF. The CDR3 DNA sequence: TGCAGCGCTGCGACTGGGAATAGCAATCAGCCCCAGCATTTT.